The sequence of this T cell receptor (beta chain) was determined in a study of T cell changes during pregnancy in multiple sclerosis. Method: immunoSEQ multiplex PCR; TCRdb's copy keeps in-frame clones and lacks some. Of about 49,000 clones listed, around 89% are singletons. V lost 6 bases and J lost 2; bases outside the gene matches: 8. The CDR3 consists of 15 residues. Looked up from germline, CDR1 is LNHDA and CDR2 is SQIVND (reference sequence). This clonotype originated in a female donor in good health, enrolled as a control in a pregnancy study. The specimen was peripheral blood, collected after pregnancy. The rearrangement joins TRBV19 to TRBJ1-2, with 8 bases aligning to TRBD1. CDR3 amino acids: CASSTGTGLNYGYTF. The CDR3 DNA reads TGTGCCAGTAGCACCGGGACAGGTCTAAACTATGGCTACACCTTC.